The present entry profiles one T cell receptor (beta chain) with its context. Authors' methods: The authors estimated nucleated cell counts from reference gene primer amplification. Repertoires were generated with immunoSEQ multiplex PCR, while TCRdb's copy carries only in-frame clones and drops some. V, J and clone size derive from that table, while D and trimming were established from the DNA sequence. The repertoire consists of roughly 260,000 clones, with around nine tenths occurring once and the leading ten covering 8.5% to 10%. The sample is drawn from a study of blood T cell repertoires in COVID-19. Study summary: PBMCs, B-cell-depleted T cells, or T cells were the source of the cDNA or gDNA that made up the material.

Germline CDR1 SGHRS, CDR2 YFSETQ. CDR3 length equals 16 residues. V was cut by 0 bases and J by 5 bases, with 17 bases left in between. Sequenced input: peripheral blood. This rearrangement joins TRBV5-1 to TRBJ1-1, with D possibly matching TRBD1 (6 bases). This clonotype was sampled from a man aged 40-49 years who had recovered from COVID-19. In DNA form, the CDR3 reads TGCGCCAGCAGCTTGGAGAATCTGGGGGCGAGAACTGAAGCTTTCTTT. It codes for CASSLENLGARTEAFF.